These 22 T cell receptor beta chains were sequenced from one sample in a study of blood T cell repertoires in COVID-19. This table comes from immunoSEQ multiplex PCR, and its TCRdb copy is limited to in-frame clones, with some not included. Found here are approximately 400,000 clones, about 90% of them singletons; the top ten hold 1% to 1.5%. Sequencing used PBMCs or T cells enriched from blood (not recorded which). The source is a man in his thirties or forties who had recovered from COVID-19.

The CDR3 protein is CASSFASDRVYGELFF. Written as DNA, the CDR3 is TGTGCCAGCAGTTTTGCCTCGGACAGGGTATACGGGGAGCTGTTTTTT. The chain has TRBV27 and TRBJ2-2; 8 bases are a match to TRBD1. After removal of 3 bases from V and 7 bases from J, the junction contained 10 bases not matched to a gene. CDR1 and CDR2 from the germline V gene are MNHEY and SMNVEV (reference sequence). This CDR3 region has 16 residues.

This clone was counted a single time. For the CDR3, the DNA is TGTGCCAGCAGCCCCAGCGGGGTGAGCACAGATACGCAGTATTTT. It specifies CASSPSGVSTDTQYF. The genes are TRBV4-2 and TRBJ2-3, with 7 positions matching TRBD2. The germline V gene encodes CDR1 LGHNA and CDR2 YNFKEQ. The CDR3 is 15 residues long. The V gene end was trimmed by 4 bases and the J gene end by 0 bases; junction bases not matched to a gene: 4.

This clone was recorded once. CDR3 in DNA: TGTGCCAGCTCACCTCGAAGGGGACAGGGCAGGGCAGAGACCCAGTACTTC. Translated: CASSPRRGQGRAETQYF. The genes are TRBV18 and TRBJ2-5; 9 positions match TRBD1. J was trimmed by 4 bases and V by 3 bases; bases with no gene match: 12. The germline gives CDR1 KGHSH, CDR2 LQKENI. The CDR3 contains 17 residues.

The V and J genes are TRBV2 and TRBJ1-4, with 7 bases aligning to TRBD1. V lost 7 bases, J lost 6 bases, and 5 bases stayed unmatched. From germline, CDR1 is SNHLY and CDR2 FYNNEI. The length of the CDR3 is 13 residues. CDR3 DNA: TGTGCCAGCATTCAGGGGGTTTATGAAAAACTGTTTTTT. Amino acids: CASIQGVYEKLFF.

This chain connects TRBV9 to TRBJ2-3; 14 nucleotides align to TRBD2. V lost 2 bases and J lost 1; bases outside the gene matches: 3. The CDR3 spans 17 residues. CDR1 SGDLS and CDR2 YYNGEE come from the germline V gene. The CDR3 region is CASSVPGLAGGTDTQYF. In DNA form, the CDR3 reads TGTGCCAGCAGCGTCCCGGGACTAGCGGGGGGCACAGATACGCAGTATTTT.

This rearrangement joins TRBV30 to TRBJ1-3; 9 bases fit TRBD1. V lost 4 bases and J lost 4; bases outside the gene matches: 5. Germline V gives CDR1 GTSNPN, CDR2 SVGIG (reference sequence). CDR3 length: 14 residues. DNA for the CDR3: TGTGCCTGGACGGGACAGGGAGGCGGAAACACCATATATTTT. Translating gives CAWTGQGGGNTIYF.

This clone occurred once. The V and J genes are TRBV18 and TRBJ1-5; the match to TRBD1 covers 9 bases. This CDR3 region has 14 residues. Trimming removed 5 bases from V and 3 bases from J; junction bases left unmatched: 2. Germline V gene sequence: CDR1 KGHSH, CDR2 LQKENI. The CDR3, as DNA: TGTGCCAGCTCAGGACAGGGGATCAATCAGCCCCAGCATTTT. Protein: CASSGQGINQPQHF.

The chain recombines TRBV7-2 with TRBJ2-2, with 14 bases matching TRBD2. The V gene end was trimmed by 4 bases and the J gene end by 7 bases; junction bases not matched to a gene: 5. Per germline, CDR1 SGHTA and CDR2 FQGNSA. The CDR3 extends over 16 amino acids. CDR3 protein: CASSSMGLAGVGELFF. CDR3 sequence (DNA): TGTGCCAGCAGCTCTATGGGACTAGCGGGAGTCGGGGAGCTGTTTTTT.

Worth noting for this clone: Other nucleotide sequences from this sample produce the same CDR3. V is TRBV3-1 (or the pseudogene TRBV3-2) and J is TRBJ1-5; D unclear. Trimming left V 0 bases short and J 7 bases short, with 7 bases between. The CDR3 length is 13 residues. The germline V gene encodes CDR1 LGHDT and CDR2 YNNKEL (reference sequence). The CDR3 loop reads CASSQDRVQPQHF. The DNA for the CDR3 is TGTGCCAGCAGCCAAGATCGGGTACAGCCCCAGCATTTT.

This clone was observed a few times. The chain employs TRBV7-2 and TRBJ2-7; 9 bases map to TRBD1. Trimming removed 1 base from V and 5 bases from J; junction bases left unmatched: 3. The germline V gene has CDR1 SGHTA and CDR2 FQGNSA. The CDR3 is 14 amino acids. CDR3 in amino acids: CASSLGTGAHEQYF. Written as DNA, the CDR3 is TGTGCCAGCAGCTTAGGGACAGGGGCCCACGAGCAGTACTTC.

The genes are TRBV27 and TRBJ1-2, with 10 nucleotides matching TRBD1. The CDR3 spans 16 residues. Germline V gene data show CDR1 as MNHEY and CDR2 as SMNVEV (reference sequence). V lost 5 bases, J lost 6 bases, and 12 bases stayed unmatched. As DNA, the CDR3 is TGTGCCAGCAGTCCGACAGGGGGCGCCGGGATGGATGGCTACACCTTC. Its translation is CASSPTGGAGMDGYTF.

The chain is built from TRBV9 and TRBJ1-5, with 7 bases identical to TRBD1. In germline, CDR1 is SGDLS, CDR2 YYNGEE. V lost 0 bases and J lost 3; bases outside the gene matches: 3. CDR3 size: 15 residues. CDR3 coding DNA: TGTGCCAGCAGCGTAGCGGGACAGCCCAATCAGCCCCAGCATTTT. As protein: CASSVAGQPNQPQHF.

J is TRBJ2-7 and V is TRBV4-3; possible D gene TRBD1, 5 bases. This CDR3 spans 17 amino acids. Between the trimmed V and J ends, which lost 0 bases and 2 bases, there was a span of 17 bases. Germline-derived CDR1 and CDR2 are LGHNA and YSLEER. CDR3: CASSQDWTPGAPYEQYF. Written as DNA, the CDR3 is TGCGCCAGCAGCCAAGATTGGACGCCTGGGGCCCCCTACGAGCAGTACTTC.

The chain combines TRBV30 with TRBJ1-2; 7 nucleotides line up with TRBD1. CDR3 length: 13 amino acids. The germline CDR1 and CDR2 sequences are GTSNPN and SVGIG (reference sequence). V gave up 0 bases and J gave up 8 bases; unmatched junction bases: 6. The CDR3 sequence is CAWSVLDREGYTF. The CDR3, as DNA: TGTGCCTGGAGTGTACTCGACAGGGAAGGCTACACCTTC. The full variable domain, rest sourced from reference TRBV30 and TRBJ1-2, is SQTIHQWPATLVQPVGSPLSLECTVEGTSNPNLYWYRQAAGRGLQLLFYSVGIGQISSEVPQNLSASRPQDRQFILSSKKLLLSDSGFYLCAWSVLDREGYTFGSGTRLTVV.

As to this clone: Other DNA sequences of this sample code for an identical CDR3. The rearrangement uses TRBV7-2 and TRBJ1-1; unclear D gene. The CDR3 has 13 residues. V was trimmed by 5 bases and J by 1 base, leaving 8 bases between them. Germline CDR1 and CDR2: SGHTA and FQGNSA. In nucleotides, the CDR3 is TGTGCCAGCAGCCTCGGGAGGAACACTGAAGCTTTCTTT. This encodes CASSLGRNTEAFF.

The rearrangement links TRBV4-1 to TRBJ2-3, with a weak D call TRBD2 (6 bases). With 7 bases removed from V and 2 bases from J, the gap between germline ends came to 16 bases. CDR1 and CDR2 from the germline V gene are MGHRA and YSYEKL. The CDR3 contains 15 residues. In DNA, the CDR3 is TGCGCCAGCAACTACCGGGACTCCGTCACAGATACGCAGTATTTT. It yields the protein CASNYRDSVTDTQYF.

This rearrangement joins TRBV15 to TRBJ1-5; unclear D gene. The germline gives CDR1 LNHNV, CDR2 YYDKDF (reference sequence). This CDR3 region has 14 residues. The V gene lost 4 bases and the J gene lost 5 bases, with 12 bases spanning the gap. CDR3 amino acids: CATSIIEDYQPQHF. CDR3 sequence (DNA): TGTGCCACCAGCATTATCGAGGATTATCAGCCCCAGCATTTT.

The chain has TRBV20-1 and TRBJ1-1; D remains unclear. The V and J ends lost 5 bases and 3 bases respectively, with 7 bases between them. Germline V gene sequence: CDR1 DFQATT, CDR2 SNEGSKA (reference sequence). CDR3 length equals 11 residues. The CDR3 is CSAYEDTEAFF. The CDR3 DNA reads as TGCAGTGCTTACGAGGACACTGAAGCTTTCTTT.

This chain connects TRBV6-6 to TRBJ1-6, with 7 bases identical to TRBD1. Germline values: CDR1 MNHNY, CDR2 SVGAGI (reference sequence). V was pared by 6 bases and J by 4 bases, with 18 bases of the junction left unmatched. This CDR3 has 19 residues. The CDR3 loop is CASSYRDSTPSGYNSPLHF. The CDR3 DNA reads as TGTGCCAGCAGCTACCGGGACAGTACTCCGTCCGGATATAATTCACCCCTCCACTTT.

The V and J genes are TRBV19 and TRBJ2-7; tentatively, D is TRBD2 (6 bases). The CDR3 has 15 amino acids. Looked up from germline, CDR1 is LNHDA and CDR2 is SQIVND (reference sequence). V dropped 8 bases and J dropped 2 bases, with 19 bases sitting between them. CDR3 protein: CASHPGRGETYEQYF. In DNA, the CDR3 is TGTGCCAGTCACCCCGGGCGCGGGGAGACCTACGAGCAGTACTTC.

The rearrangement uses TRBV11-3 and TRBJ1-1, with 9 bases fitting TRBD1. This CDR3 is built from 15 residues. Germline V lookup: CDR1 SGHNT, CDR2 YENEEA. Unmatched junction bases numbered 8, after V lost 1 base and J lost 8 bases. This CDR3 reads CASSLGLPGQGEAFF. Written as DNA, the CDR3 is TGTGCCAGCAGCTTAGGGTTACCGGGACAGGGCGAAGCTTTCTTT.

V usage is TRBV12-3 or TRBV12-4 and J usage is TRBJ1-5; 8 nucleotides line up with TRBD1. The CDR3 covers 13 residues. The ends lost 6 bases at V and 5 bases at J; junction bases unmatched: 3. CDR3 in DNA: TGTGCCAGCAGGAGGGACAGGTATCAGCCCCAGCATTTT. Its protein is CASRRDRYQPQHF.